This TCR beta chain was observed in a study of blood T cell repertoires in COVID-19. Looking at the study overall: From T cells, B-cell-depleted T cells, or PBMCs came the material, which was cDNA or gDNA.

The CDR3 has 19 amino acids. Trimming left V 3 bases short and J 4 bases short, with 29 bases between. Germline values: CDR1 SGHDT, CDR2 YYEEEE. In Cohort 3, a recovered donor had either two negative PCRs, clearance, or symptom resolution. Only one count was recorded for this clone. Using immunoSEQ multiplex PCR, the repertoire was profiled, and TCRdb retains in-frame clones only, with some absent. The table has almost 500,000 clones, roughly nine tenths seen once; the top ten hold under 9.5%. Sequencing used PBMCs or T cells enriched from blood (not recorded which). The TCR sequence derives from a woman aged 55-70 years who had recovered from COVID-19. V usage is TRBV5-6 and J usage is TRBJ2-7; D perhaps matches TRBD1 (6 bases). The CDR3 bases are TGTGCCAGCAGCTCCTACAGGGAGCTTAGAGCTTTAGGCTTGTACGAGCAGTACTTC. The encoded protein is CASSSYRELRALGLYEQYF.